This is a list of T cell receptor beta chains from one sample in a study of PD-1 blockade in classical Hodgkin lymphoma. TCRdb's copy holds only in-frame clones and misses some; the assay was immunoSEQ multiplex PCR. The sample carries approximately 150,000 clones, nearly 80% recorded once. Sequenced material: peripheral blood mononuclear cells (PBMCs), taken before the second cycle of nivolumab. The source of these receptors is a human donor with classical Hodgkin lymphoma. Each CDR3 is given with its conserved first and last residue. The D gene is left open where the match is weak. Clone size is not always given. Where it is, it says once, few, many or a class for expanded clones.

TRBD1	TRBV9	TRBJ1-2	-	TGTGCCAGCAGCGTGGACCGGGACAGGGGGGACTATGGCTACACCTTC	CASSVDRDRGDYGYTF
-	TRBV7-8	TRBJ2-5	-	TGTGCCAGCATCCTCGGGGGGCTAGGAGGCCAAGAGACCCAGTACTTC	CASILGGLGGQETQYF
-	TRBV21-1	TRBJ1-2	-	TGTGCCAGCACGCCGCTTGGTGGGGTGGTTAACTATGGCTACACCTTC	CASTPLGGVVNYGYTF
-	TRBV13	TRBJ1-4	-	TGTGCCAGCAGCCCAGGGTGGTTAAGTGAAAAACTGTTTTTT	CASSPGWLSEKLFF
-	TRBV27	TRBJ2-3	-	TGTGCCAGCAGTTTATATAACACAGATACGCAGTATTTT	CASSLYNTDTQYF
-	TRBV2	TRBJ2-5	once	TGTGCCAGCAGTGAAGTAACGGGTCTGGAGACCCAGTACTTC	CASSEVTGLETQYF
-	TRBV6-6	TRBJ2-7	-	TGTGCCAGCAGGGAGAACTACGAGCAGTACTTC	CASRENYEQYF
-	TRBV10-3	TRBJ1-1	-	TGTGCCATCAGTGACCCCGCCACAGCGGGCACTGAAGCTTTCTTT	CAISDPATAGTEAFF
-	TRBV19	TRBJ1-2	many	TGTGCCAGTAATGTCCGGGACGGTAGCACCTATGGCTACACCTTC	CASNVRDGSTYGYTF
-	TRBV6-5	TRBJ1-1	-	TGTGCCAGCAGTGGCTCGCCCCACACTGAAGCTTTCTTT	CASSGSPHTEAFF
-	TRBV21-1	TRBJ2-2	-	TGTGCCAGCAGCAAAGGGCACAGGAACACCGGGGAGCTGTTTTTT	CASSKGHRNTGELFF
-	TRBV28	TRBJ1-6	-	TGTGCCAGCAGTTTCTTGTTGGGAAATTCACCCCTCCACTTT	CASSFLLGNSPLHF
-	TRBV6-5	TRBJ1-1	-	TGTGCCATCGGACGGAGGAACACTGAAGCTTTCTTT	CAIGRRNTEAFF
-	TRBV10-3	TRBJ1-5	-	TGTGCCATCAGTGAGATGACCGAGCCCCAGCATTTT	CAISEMTEPQHF
-	TRBV7-2	TRBJ1-2	-	TGTGCCAGCAGCTTAGCACAGGACTATGGCTACACCTTC	CASSLAQDYGYTF
TRBD1	TRBV28	TRBJ2-5	few	TGTGCCAGCTGGCAACAGGGCAACAGGGGGACCCAGTACTTC	CASWQQGNRGTQYF
TRBD2	TRBV9	TRBJ2-5	-	TGTGCCAGCAGCGGGGGACTAGAAGAGACCCAGTACTTC	CASSGGLEETQYF